Here is one T cell receptor (beta chain) with its context. Some clones are missing from TCRdb's copy, which holds only in-frame ones; the method was immunoSEQ multiplex PCR. The top ten clones hold about 7.6% of a sample with roughly 50,000 clones, around nine tenths of them seen once. The CDR3 runs to 16 residues. Germline V gives CDR1 LGHNA, CDR2 YSLEER. V lost 1 base and J 0 bases, leaving 7 bases between the germline ends. The record originates from a study of PD-L1 blockade in urothelial cancer. Turning to the study itself: Of 29 patients, some 25 were males with bladder-origin urothelial cancer. Analyzed time points were 3 weeks (second dose) and 6 weeks after therapy began.

The chain carries TRBV4-3 and TRBJ1-6; D gene ambiguous. The specimen was PBMCs, collected around atezolizumab (anti-PD-L1) treatment. The receptor comes from a man between 60 and 75 years old with urothelial cancer. This chain's CDR3 is CASSQALSSYNSPLHF. The CDR3 bases are TGCGCCAGCAGCCAAGCACTGAGCTCCTATAATTCACCCCTCCACTTT.